The rows below give T cell receptor beta chains drawn from one sample of a study of early T cells in non-severe SARS-CoV-2 infection. TCRdb reanalysed the 5' RACE reads using MiXCR and keeps one entry per CDR3 protein. The table has more than 85,000 distinct CDR3 sequences, around an eighth seen once. The source material was whole blood, sampled at baseline. The receptor source for this set is an adult who was a healthcare worker with PCR-confirmed SARS-CoV-2 infection or an uninfected control (not recorded which). Both conserved end residues are part of each CDR3. The D gene is left open where the match is weak. Some rows mark clone size as missing; the rest say once, few, many or name a class of expanded clone.

TRBV6-5	NA	TRBJ1-2	few	CASLGLSTNYGYTF	TGTGCCAGCCTAGGTCTTTCGACTAACTATGGCTACACCTTC
TRBV7-6	NA	TRBJ2-7	NA	CASSLDGRGSYEQYF	TGTGCCAGCAGCTTAGACGGGAGAGGGTCCTACGAGCAGTACTTC
TRBV29-1	NA	TRBJ2-1	NA	CSVGGVPYNEQFF	TGCAGCGTTGGCGGGGTTCCGTACAATGAGCAGTTCTTC
TRBV7-3	TRBD2	TRBJ2-2	few	CASSPMGLAGANTGELFF	TGTGCCAGCAGCCCAATGGGACTAGCGGGAGCGAACACCGGGGAGCTGTTTTTT
TRBV27	TRBD1	TRBJ1-2	NA	CASSSIGTEELYGYTF	TGTGCCAGCAGTTCGATTGGGACAGAGGAATTATACGGCTACACCTTC
TRBV20-1	TRBD2	TRBJ2-7	few	CSALNGAGGPSQYF	TGCAGTGCTCTCAATGGAGCGGGAGGACCTTCCCAGTACTTC
TRBV28	NA	TRBJ2-7	few	CASSRRTPLNEQYF	TGTGCCAGCAGCCGGAGGACCCCATTAAACGAGCAGTACTTC
TRBV6-5	TRBD1	TRBJ1-5	NA	CASRWTGRQPQHF	TGTGCCAGCAGATGGACAGGGCGACAGCCCCAGCATTTT
TRBV29-1	TRBD1	TRBJ1-2	many	CSVEDQLRDRSTQSPYGYTF	TGCAGCGTTGAAGACCAACTCCGGGACAGGAGCACTCAGTCACCCTATGGCTACACCTTC
TRBV5-1	TRBD2	TRBJ2-1	NA	CASSLVLAGVNNEQFF	TGCGCCAGCAGCTTGGTCCTAGCGGGGGTTAACAATGAGCAGTTCTTC
TRBV2	TRBD1	TRBJ2-2	NA	CASSGQGAAGELFF	TGTGCCAGCAGTGGGCAGGGGGCAGCCGGGGAGCTGTTTTTT
TRBV4-1	NA	TRBJ2-5	many	CASSQDRASRGQETQYF	TGCGCCAGCAGCCAAGATAGGGCTAGCCGGGGCCAAGAGACCCAGTACTTC
TRBV29-1	TRBD2	TRBJ2-1	few	CSVESAAGAYEQFF	TGCAGCGTTGAATCTGCGGCGGGAGCCTATGAGCAGTTCTTC
TRBV20-1	NA	TRBJ1-6	NA	CSARPPRDNSPLHF	TGCAGTGCTAGGCCCCCCAGGGATAATTCACCCCTCCACTTT
TRBV28	TRBD1	TRBJ1-2	few	CASSAGTALSYGYTF	TGTGCCAGCAGTGCCGGGACAGCCCTGAGCTATGGCTACACCTTC
TRBV2	NA	TRBJ1-1	few	CASSIQGEDTEAFF	TGTGCCAGCAGTATTCAGGGAGAAGACACTGAAGCTTTCTTT
TRBV7-8	TRBD2	TRBJ2-3	many	CASSLRITSGRGDTQYF	TGTGCCAGCAGCTTACGCATAACTAGCGGGAGGGGAGATACGCAGTATTTT